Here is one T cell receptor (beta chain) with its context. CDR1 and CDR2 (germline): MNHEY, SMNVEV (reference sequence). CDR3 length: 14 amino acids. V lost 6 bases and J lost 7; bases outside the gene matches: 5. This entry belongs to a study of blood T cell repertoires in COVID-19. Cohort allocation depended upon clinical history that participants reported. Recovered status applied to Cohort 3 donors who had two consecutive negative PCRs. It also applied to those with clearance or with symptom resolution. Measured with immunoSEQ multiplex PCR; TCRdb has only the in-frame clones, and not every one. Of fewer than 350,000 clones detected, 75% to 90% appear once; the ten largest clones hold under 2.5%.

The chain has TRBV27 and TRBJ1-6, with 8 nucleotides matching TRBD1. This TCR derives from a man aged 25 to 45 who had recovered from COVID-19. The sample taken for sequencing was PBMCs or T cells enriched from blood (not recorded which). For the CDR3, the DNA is TGTGCCAGCAGCCCGACAGGGGCGAATTCACCCCTCCACTTT. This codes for CASSPTGANSPLHF.